This entry is about one T cell receptor (beta chain). This clonotype appeared many times. Its antigen target is currently unknown. No clone much larger than this one lies a single base away; base qualities are absent. This beta chain is a stray sequence in a library constructed for alpha chains; its clone size is not meaningful. This specimen's time point label, per the study, means: sample taken at primary tumor resection. Donors were around 71 patients with early-stage, untreated non-small cell lung cancer from the lung TRACERx cohort. Whole RNA extracted from tumor and nontumor lung tissue, or from cryopreserved PBMC samples, was used for TCR sequencing without cell sorting. Only patients for whom sufficient RNA was available from at least two tumor regions were selected for TCR sequencing. Before being selected, tumor and adjacent nontumor lung specimens were reviewed by a lung pathologist. This entry is derived from a study of spatial heterogeneity in lung cancer (dated by TCRdb to between 2018 and 2021). The study in broad terms: Beta-chain transcripts were consistently detected in greater numbers than alpha-chain transcripts, which likely reflects a higher abundance of beta-chain transcripts. TCR transcript counts in tumor regions correlated strongly with a T cell transcriptional module score from matched bulk RNA-seq. Nonsynonymous mutation counts, determined by whole-exome sequencing of tumor tissue, were related to TCR repertoire features. In non-small cell lung cancer, the study quantitatively compared TCR alpha and beta repertoires across several tumor regions, matched nontumor lung, and blood. Both alpha and beta chains were TCR-sequenced in a few hundred tumor regions, about 69 matched nontumor lung samples and around 50 PBMC samples obtained at surgery. In the raw uncorrected reads, each unique combination of TCR and UMI appeared on average more than ten times. Study-wide findings and limitations: TCR-seq coverage of tumor T cells was estimated to be only approximately 7% for alpha chains and about 13% for beta chains. The tumor nonsynonymous mutation count correlated with the number of expanded intratumoral alpha and beta TCRs. Counts of ubiquitous and regional expanded TCRs correlated with counts of ubiquitous and regional nonsynonymous mutations, respectively. Additional single-cell paired TCR alpha and beta sequencing was considered necessary to confirm, at a functional level, the hypothesis that regional TCRs recognize regional mutations.

Via the germline V gene, CDR1 is SGHDN and CDR2 FVKESK. The CDR3 starts with the cysteine, ends with the phenylalanine, and has 15 residues. Of the read, only the CDR3 DNA is kept; its 45 bases are in frame from base 1. V is pruned by 4 bases and J by 7 bases, leaving 6 bases of the junction without a gene match. The library was obtained by 5' RACE. Sequencing relied on a NextSeq 500. The TCR library protocol attached a unique molecular identifier to each TCR cDNA molecule to allow correction of PCR and sequencing errors. In the authors' own workflow: TCR identification, UMI-based error correction and CDR3 extraction were performed with Decombinator tools. TCRs above a frequency of 2 per 1,000, corresponding to the top 1% of the tumor frequency distribution, were defined as expanded. Expanded tumor TCRs were classed as regional if statistically deemed absent (corrected P<0.05) from at least one tumor region, otherwise ubiquitous. Renyi diversity was computed with the R vegan package after each repertoire had been subsampled 100 times to 5,000 TCRs. CDR3 similarity networks were built from amino acid triplet string-kernel similarity, with CDR3s being connected when pairwise similarity was above 0.82. TCRdb reprocessing: public reads trimmed at Q25 with fastp, clones called with MiXCR, in-frame beta chains kept. Under each unique CDR3 protein, matching rows form one entry showing the most common genes and DNA. For this entry, the V and J calls and clone size follow TCRdb and not the study's own pipeline. Across this sample there are about 5,600 distinct CDR3 sequences, with around 4.9% seen only once. Of the sample, roughly 21% is held by the ten largest clones.

This sequence uses TRBV14 and TRBJ1-4; the junction holds 10 bases that match TRBD1. The material was lung tumor tissue, obtained at surgery. The TCR comes from a male donor with early-stage non-small cell lung cancer. The CDR3 reads as follows: CASSRRTGGGEKLFF. DNA sequence: TGTGCCAGCAGCCGGAGGACAGGGGGTGGTGAAAAACTGTTTTTT.